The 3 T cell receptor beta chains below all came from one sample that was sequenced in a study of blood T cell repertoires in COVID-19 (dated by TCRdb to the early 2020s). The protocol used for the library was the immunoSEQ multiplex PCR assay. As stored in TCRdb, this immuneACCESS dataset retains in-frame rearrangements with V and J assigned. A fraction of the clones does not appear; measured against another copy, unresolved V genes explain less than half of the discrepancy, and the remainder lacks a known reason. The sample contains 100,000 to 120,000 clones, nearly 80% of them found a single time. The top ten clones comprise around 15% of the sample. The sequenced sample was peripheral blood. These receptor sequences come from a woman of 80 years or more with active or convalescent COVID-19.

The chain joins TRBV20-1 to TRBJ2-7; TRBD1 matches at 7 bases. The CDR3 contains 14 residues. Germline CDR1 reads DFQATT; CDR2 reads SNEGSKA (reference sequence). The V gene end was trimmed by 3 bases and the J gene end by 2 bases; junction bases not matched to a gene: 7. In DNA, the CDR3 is TGCAGTGCTAGTCTGGACAGGAGACCCTACGAGCAGTACTTC. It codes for CSASLDRRPYEQYF.

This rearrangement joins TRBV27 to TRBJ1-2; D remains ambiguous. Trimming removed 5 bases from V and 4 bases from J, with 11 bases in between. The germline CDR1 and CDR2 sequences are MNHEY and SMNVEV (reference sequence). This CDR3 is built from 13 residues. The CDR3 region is CASSVSYGYGYTF. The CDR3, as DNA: TGTGCCAGCAGTGTCTCGTACGGCTATGGCTACACCTTC.

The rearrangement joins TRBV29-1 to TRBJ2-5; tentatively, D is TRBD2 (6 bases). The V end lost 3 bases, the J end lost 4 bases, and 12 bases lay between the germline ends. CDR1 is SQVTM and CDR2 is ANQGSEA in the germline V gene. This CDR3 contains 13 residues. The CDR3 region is CSVEQPGRETQYF. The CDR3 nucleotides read TGCAGCGTTGAGCAACCCGGGAGAGAGACCCAGTACTTC.